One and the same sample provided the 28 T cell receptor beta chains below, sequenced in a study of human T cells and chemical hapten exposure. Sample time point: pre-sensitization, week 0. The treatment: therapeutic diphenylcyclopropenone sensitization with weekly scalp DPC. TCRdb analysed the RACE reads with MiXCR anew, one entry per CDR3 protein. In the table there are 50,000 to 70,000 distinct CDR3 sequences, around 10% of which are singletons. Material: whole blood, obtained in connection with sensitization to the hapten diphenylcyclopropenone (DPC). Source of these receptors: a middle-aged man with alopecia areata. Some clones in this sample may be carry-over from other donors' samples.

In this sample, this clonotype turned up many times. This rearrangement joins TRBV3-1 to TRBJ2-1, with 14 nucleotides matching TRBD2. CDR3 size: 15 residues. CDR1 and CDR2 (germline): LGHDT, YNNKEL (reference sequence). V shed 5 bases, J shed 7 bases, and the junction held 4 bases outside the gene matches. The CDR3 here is CASSSGTSGRNEQFF. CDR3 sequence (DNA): TGTGCCAGCAGCTCCGGGACTAGCGGGAGAAATGAGCAGTTCTTC.

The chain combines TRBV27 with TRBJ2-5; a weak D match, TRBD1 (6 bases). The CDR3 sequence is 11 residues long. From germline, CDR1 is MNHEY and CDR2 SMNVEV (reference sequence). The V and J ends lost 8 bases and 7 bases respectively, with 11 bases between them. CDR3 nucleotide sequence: TGTGCCAGCTCCTTAGGGGGGACCCAGTACTTC. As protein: CASSLGGTQYF.

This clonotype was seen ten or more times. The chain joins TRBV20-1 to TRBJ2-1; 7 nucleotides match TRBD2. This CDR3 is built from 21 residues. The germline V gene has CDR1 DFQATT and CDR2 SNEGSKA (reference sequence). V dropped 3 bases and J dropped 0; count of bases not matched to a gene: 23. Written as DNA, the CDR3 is TGCAGTGCTAGCCCCCTGCCGTTTAGCGGGCACCCCGGAAACTCCTACAATGAGCAGTTCTTC. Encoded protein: CSASPLPFSGHPGNSYNEQFF.

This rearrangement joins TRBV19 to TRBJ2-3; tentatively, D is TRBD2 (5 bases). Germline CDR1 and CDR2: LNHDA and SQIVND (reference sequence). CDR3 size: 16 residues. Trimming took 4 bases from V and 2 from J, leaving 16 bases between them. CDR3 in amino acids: CASSTPRGRSTDTQYF. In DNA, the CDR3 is TGTGCCAGTAGTACTCCTCGGGGTCGATCCACAGATACGCAGTATTTT.

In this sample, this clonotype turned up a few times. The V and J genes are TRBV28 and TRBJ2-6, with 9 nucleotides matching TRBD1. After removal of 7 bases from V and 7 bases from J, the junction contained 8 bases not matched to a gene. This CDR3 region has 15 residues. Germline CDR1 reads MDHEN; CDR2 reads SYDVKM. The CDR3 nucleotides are TGTGCCAGCATCCCTCGGGACAGGGTTGCCAACGTCCTGACTTTC. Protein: CASIPRDRVANVLTF.

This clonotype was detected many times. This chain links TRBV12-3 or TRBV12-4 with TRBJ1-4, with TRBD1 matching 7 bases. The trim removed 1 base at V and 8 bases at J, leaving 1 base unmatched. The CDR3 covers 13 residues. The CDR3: CASSLEGGEKLFF. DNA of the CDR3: TGTGCCAGCAGTTTAGAAGGGGGCGAAAAACTGTTTTTT.

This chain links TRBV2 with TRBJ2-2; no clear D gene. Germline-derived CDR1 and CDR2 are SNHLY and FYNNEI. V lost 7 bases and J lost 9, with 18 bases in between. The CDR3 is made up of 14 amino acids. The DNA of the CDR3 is TGTGCCAGCATGGCAGACCCACCGGTTAGGGAGCTGTTTTTT. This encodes CASMADPPVRELFF.

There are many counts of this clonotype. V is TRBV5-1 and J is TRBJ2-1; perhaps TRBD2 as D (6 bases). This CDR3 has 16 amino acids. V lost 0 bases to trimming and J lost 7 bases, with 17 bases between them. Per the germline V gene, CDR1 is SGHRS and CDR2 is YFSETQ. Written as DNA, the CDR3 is TGCGCCAGCAGCTTGGCCCCAGAGGGAGGAGGTAATGAGCAGTTCTTC. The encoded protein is CASSLAPEGGGNEQFF.

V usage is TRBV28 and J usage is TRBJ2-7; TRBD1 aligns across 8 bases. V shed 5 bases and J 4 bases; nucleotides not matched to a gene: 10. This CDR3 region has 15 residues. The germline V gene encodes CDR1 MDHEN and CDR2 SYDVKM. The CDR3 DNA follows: TGTGCCAGCAGTCTCCGGGACAGGTACCAGTACGAGCAGTACTTC. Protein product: CASSLRDRYQYEQYF.

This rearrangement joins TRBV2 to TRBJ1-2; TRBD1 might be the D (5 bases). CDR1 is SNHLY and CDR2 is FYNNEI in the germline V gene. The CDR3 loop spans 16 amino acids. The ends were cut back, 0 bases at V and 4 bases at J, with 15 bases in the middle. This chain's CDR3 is CASSEAHGRVSYGYTF. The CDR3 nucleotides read TGTGCCAGCAGTGAAGCTCATGGCAGGGTTAGCTATGGCTACACCTTC.

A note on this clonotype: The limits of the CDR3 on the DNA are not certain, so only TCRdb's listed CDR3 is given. CDR3 protein: CASSQGQGPGGEPGSCFF. The rearrangement joins TRBV23-1 to TRBJ2-2; the tabulated D call, TRBD1, remains unverified against the DNA. TRBV23-1 is an open reading frame, and its role is uncertain. From its first to its last residue, the CDR3 has 18 amino acids.

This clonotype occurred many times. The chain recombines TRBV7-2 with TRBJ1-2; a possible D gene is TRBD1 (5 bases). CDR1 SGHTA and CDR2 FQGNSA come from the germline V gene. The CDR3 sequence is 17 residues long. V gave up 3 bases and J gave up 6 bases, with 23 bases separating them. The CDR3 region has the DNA TGTGCCAGCAGCTTCCGAGGGGCTCGACAGCTAATCCATGGCTACACCTTC. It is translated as CASSFRGARQLIHGYTF.

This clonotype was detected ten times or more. CDR3: CASSPNGGRETQYF. The DNA for the CDR3 is TGTGCCAGCTCACCCAACGGCGGTAGAGAGACCCAGTACTTC. The chain employs TRBV18 and TRBJ2-5; D is uncertain. CDR3 length equals 14 residues. Trimming removed 3 bases from V and 4 bases from J, with 12 bases in between. Germline V gene data show CDR1 as KGHSH and CDR2 as LQKENI.

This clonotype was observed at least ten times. CDR3 amino acids: CASSRRTDPPYNEQFF. The CDR3 DNA is TGTGCCAGTAGCAGACGGACCGATCCACCATACAATGAGCAGTTCTTC. This rearrangement joins TRBV19 to TRBJ2-1; no definite D call. Germline assignment: CDR1 LNHDA and CDR2 SQIVND (reference sequence). Between the trimmed V and J ends, which lost 6 bases and 4 bases, there was a span of 19 bases. The CDR3 has 16 residues.

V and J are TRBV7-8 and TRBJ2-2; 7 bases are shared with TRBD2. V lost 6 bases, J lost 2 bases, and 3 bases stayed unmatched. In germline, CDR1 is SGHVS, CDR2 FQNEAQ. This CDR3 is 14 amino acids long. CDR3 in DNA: TGTGCCAGCAGTGGCGGGGGAAACACCGGGGAGCTGTTTTTT. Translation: CASSGGGNTGELFF.

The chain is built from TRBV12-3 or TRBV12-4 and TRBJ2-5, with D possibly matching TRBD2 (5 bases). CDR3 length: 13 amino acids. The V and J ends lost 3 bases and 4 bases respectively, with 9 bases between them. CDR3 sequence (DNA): TGTGCCAGCAGTTTTATACGGGGAGAGACCCAGTACTTC. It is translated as CASSFIRGETQYF.

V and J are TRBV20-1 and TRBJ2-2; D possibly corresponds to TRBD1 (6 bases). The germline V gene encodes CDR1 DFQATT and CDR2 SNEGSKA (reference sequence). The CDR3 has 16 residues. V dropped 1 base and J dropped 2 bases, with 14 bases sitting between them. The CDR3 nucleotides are TGCAGTGCTAGAGCCGGACAGAACGCTAACACCGGGGAGCTGTTTTTT. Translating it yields CSARAGQNANTGELFF.

DNA of the CDR3: TGCAGTGCTAGGGCTGATCCCACAAGACAGCCCCAGCATTTT. Translating gives CSARADPTRQPQHF. The rearrangement uses TRBV20-1 and TRBJ1-5; no reliable D call. Trimming cost V 3 bases and J 7 bases, with 16 bases left between them. The germline V gene encodes CDR1 DFQATT and CDR2 SNEGSKA (reference sequence). This CDR3 is 14 amino acids long.

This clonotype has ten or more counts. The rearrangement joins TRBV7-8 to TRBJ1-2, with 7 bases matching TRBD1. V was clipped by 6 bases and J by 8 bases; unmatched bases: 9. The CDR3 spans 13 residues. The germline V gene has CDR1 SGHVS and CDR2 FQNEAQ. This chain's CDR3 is CASSPDRLEGYTF. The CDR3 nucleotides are TGTGCCAGCAGTCCGGACAGGCTAGAGGGCTACACCTTC. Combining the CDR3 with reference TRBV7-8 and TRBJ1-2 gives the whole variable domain GAGVSQSPRYKVAKRGQDVALRCDPISGHVSLFWYQQALGQGPEFLTYFQNEAQLDKSGLPSDRFFAERPEGSVSTLKIQRTQQEDSAVYLCASSPDRLEGYTFGSGTRLTVV.

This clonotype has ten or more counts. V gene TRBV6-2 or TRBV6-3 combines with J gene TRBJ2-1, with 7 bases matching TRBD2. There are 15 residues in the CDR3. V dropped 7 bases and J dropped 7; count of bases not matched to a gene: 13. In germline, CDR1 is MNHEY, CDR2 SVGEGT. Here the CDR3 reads CASILDAGVDNEQFF. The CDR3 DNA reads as TGTGCCAGCATCCTCGACGCGGGAGTAGATAATGAGCAGTTCTTC.

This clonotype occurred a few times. CDR3 in DNA: TGTGCCAGCAGCCGCAACAGAGACCGCGGGCAGTACTTC. Translation: CASSRNRDRGQYF. This sequence joins TRBV12-3 or TRBV12-4 and TRBJ2-7; D remains ambiguous. V was pared by 6 bases and J by 9 bases, with 18 bases between. The CDR3 has 13 amino acids.

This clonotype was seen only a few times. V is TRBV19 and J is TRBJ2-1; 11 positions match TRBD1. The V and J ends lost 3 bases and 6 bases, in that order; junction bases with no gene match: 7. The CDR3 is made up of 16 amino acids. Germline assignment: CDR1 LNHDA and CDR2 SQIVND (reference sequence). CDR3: CASSILDRGLRNEQFF. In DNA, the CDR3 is TGTGCCAGTAGTATCTTGGACAGGGGGCTCCGCAATGAGCAGTTCTTC.

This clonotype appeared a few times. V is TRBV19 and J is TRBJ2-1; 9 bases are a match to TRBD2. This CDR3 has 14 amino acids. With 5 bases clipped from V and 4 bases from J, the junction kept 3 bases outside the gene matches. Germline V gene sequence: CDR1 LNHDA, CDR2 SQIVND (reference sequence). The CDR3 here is CASSGTSYYNEQFF. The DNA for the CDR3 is TGTGCCAGTAGTGGGACTAGCTATTACAATGAGCAGTTCTTC.

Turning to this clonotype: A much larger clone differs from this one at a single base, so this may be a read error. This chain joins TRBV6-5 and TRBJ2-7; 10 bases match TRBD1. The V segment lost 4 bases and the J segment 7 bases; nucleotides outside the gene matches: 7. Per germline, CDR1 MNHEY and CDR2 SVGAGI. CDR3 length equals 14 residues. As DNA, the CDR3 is TGTGCCAGCAGTTCCTCGGGACAGGGGCCGGAGCAGTACTTC. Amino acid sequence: CASSSSGQGPEQYF.

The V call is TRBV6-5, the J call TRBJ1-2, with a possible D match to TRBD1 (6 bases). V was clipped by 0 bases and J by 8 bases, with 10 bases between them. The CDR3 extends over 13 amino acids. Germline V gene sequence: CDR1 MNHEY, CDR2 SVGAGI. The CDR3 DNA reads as TGTGCCAGCAGTTACTCGGACAGAGTAGGCTACACCTTC. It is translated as CASSYSDRVGYTF.

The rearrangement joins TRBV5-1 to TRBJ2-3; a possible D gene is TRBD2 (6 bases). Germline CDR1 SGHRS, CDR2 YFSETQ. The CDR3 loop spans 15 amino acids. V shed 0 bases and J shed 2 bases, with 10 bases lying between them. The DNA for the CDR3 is TGCGCCAGCAGCTTGGACGGGAGTGACACAGATACGCAGTATTTT. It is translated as CASSLDGSDTDTQYF.

CDR3 residues: CASRGPERVWYNEQFF. The CDR3 DNA reads as TGTGCCAGCAGGGGACCCGAAAGGGTTTGGTACAATGAGCAGTTCTTC. The V and J genes are TRBV6-1 and TRBJ2-1, with D perhaps matching TRBD1 or TRBD2 (5 bases each). Germline loops: CDR1 MNHNS, CDR2 SASEGT. The CDR3 totals 16 residues. Trimming took off 6 bases at V and 4 bases at J, with 19 bases between the two ends.

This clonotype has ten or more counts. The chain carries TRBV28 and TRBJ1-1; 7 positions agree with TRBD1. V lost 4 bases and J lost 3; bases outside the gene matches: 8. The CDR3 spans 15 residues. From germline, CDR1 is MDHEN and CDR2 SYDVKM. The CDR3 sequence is CASSSSTGPYTEAFF. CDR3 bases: TGTGCCAGCAGTTCCTCGACAGGGCCTTACACTGAAGCTTTCTTT.